This TCR beta chain is drawn from a study of patients and donors after allogeneic stem cell transplantation (dated by TCRdb to about 2020). Concerning this clonotype itself: There is no known antigen for this receptor. Base qualities are missing; no much larger clone stands one base away.

CDR1 and CDR2 are drawn from the germline V gene: MNHNS, SASEGT. V and J are truncated by 7 bases and 5 bases respectively, leaving an intervening sequence of 14 bases. The CDR3 has 13 amino acids, counting the end cysteine and phenylalanine. The kept DNA is CDR3 alone, 39 bases in frame from the first base. Libraries were constructed by RT-PCR. Instrument used: NextSeq 550. The public reads were reprocessed in TCRdb via fastp at Q25 and MiXCR, keeping in-frame beta chains. Here each entry gathers all rows of one CDR3 protein and keeps the most common genes and DNA. The sample table shows approximately 150,000 distinct CDR3 sequences, and 24% are seen once. Clones ranked in the top ten supply 20% to 30% of the sample.

The TCR sequence derives from a human donor who was either an allogeneic HSCT recipient or a stem cell or donor lymphocyte infusion donor (not recorded which). It is not recorded whose cells these are; they may come from a transplant donor. Source material: blood, either unsorted or a sorted T cell fraction (not recorded which). Recombination joined TRBV6-1 with TRBJ2-5; the D gene lacks a confident call. CDR3 region: CASILMGWETQYF. The sequenced DNA: TGTGCCAGCATATTGATGGGATGGGAGACCCAGTACTTC.